This T cell receptor beta chain was sequenced for a study of cytomegalovirus exposure and HLA in healthy donors. Study-wide results and limits: Associated with cytomegalovirus, according to the listing, were 170 or so TCR beta chains.

V lost 5 bases to trimming and J lost 7 bases; unmatched junction nucleotides: 11. Germline lookup yields CDR1 MNHEY and CDR2 SMNVEV (reference sequence). CDR3 length: 16 amino acids. About this clone itself: The antigen is undetermined.

TCRdb's table, derived via immunoSEQ multiplex PCR, lists solely in-frame clones and lacks some. Here the sample spans roughly 150,000 clones, roughly 91% being singletons. The V call is TRBV27, the J call TRBJ2-1, with TRBD2 identical over 10 bases. Material for sequencing was PBMCs. The sequence was collected from a man between 18 and 29 years old in good health and CMV-seropositive. CDR3 sequence: CASSLWPSGRLNEQFF. In DNA, the CDR3 is TGTGCCAGCAGTCTCTGGCCTAGCGGGAGACTAAATGAGCAGTTCTTC.